This T cell receptor beta chain was sequenced for a study of blood T cells in healthy people across ages. Drawn from each donor were roughly 10 milliliters of peripheral blood. With each sample, at least 5 micrograms of total RNA were extracted. Primers used in a second PCR of about 6 to 11 cycles were a sample-barcoded 5' primer and a J-beta primer mix. One entry per CDR3 protein results from TCRdb running MiXCR on the 5' RACE reads. The data contain hundreds of thousands of distinct CDR3 sequences, approximately 50% of them singletons. A word on this clonotype: As yet, its antigen is unknown.

The V and J ends lost 7 bases and 7 bases respectively, with 15 bases between them. Germline CDR1 and CDR2: MNHNS and SASEGT. The CDR3 has 13 residues. General observations from the study: Estimates of diversity drawn from one million T cells were considered underestimates. Naive CD4+ cells and diversity were both higher in long-lived donors than in aged donors.

Sequencing input: blood. The rearrangement joins TRBV6-1 to TRBJ2-3, with D hard to call. This clonotype was obtained from a woman between 55 and 75 years old in good health. The chain's CDR3 is CASMPPWAHTQYF. CDR3 DNA: TGTGCCAGCATGCCCCCCTGGGCCCATACGCAGTATTTT.